Presented here are 21 T cell receptor beta chains from one specimen sequenced in a study of blood T cell repertoires in COVID-19 (dated by TCRdb to between 2020 and 2021). Libraries came from the immunoSEQ multiplex PCR assay. This immuneACCESS table, as held by TCRdb, lists in-frame sequences with V and J called but not all clones. Of the missing ones, under half trace to an unresolved V gene in checked studies; the others have no known cause. This sample lists approximately 300,000 clones; about four fifths were detected once. The top ten constitute around 1.2% of the sample. Sample: peripheral blood. The receptors were gathered from a woman in her fifties or sixties with acute or convalescent COVID-19.

The chain carries TRBV9 and TRBJ2-3, with 9 bases fitting TRBD1. Germline-derived CDR1 and CDR2 are SGDLS and YYNGEE. This CDR3 contains 16 residues. With 2 bases clipped from V and 6 bases from J, the junction kept 10 bases outside the gene matches. CDR3 nucleotide sequence: TGTGCCAGCAGCGTTTCAACAGGGGGCTTGAGGGATACGCAGTATTTT. This translates into CASSVSTGGLRDTQYF. The variable domain in full, completed from reference TRBV9 and TRBJ2-3, reads DSGVTQTPKHLITATGQRVTLRCSPRSGDLSVYWYQQSLDQGLQFLIQYYNGEERAKGNILERFSAQQFPDLHSELNLSSLELGDSALYFCASSVSTGGLRDTQYFGPGTRLTVL.

This clone was seen once. The chain links TRBV7-2 to TRBJ1-2; 8 bases are a match to TRBD1. With V trimmed by 5 bases and J by 0 bases, 2 bases remained unmatched. The CDR3 length is 14 residues. CDR1 is SGHTA, CDR2 FQGNSA, per germline. The CDR3 sequence: CASSRDRTNYGYTF. As DNA, the CDR3 is TGTGCCAGCAGCCGGGACAGGACTAACTATGGCTACACCTTC.

V usage is TRBV6-2 or TRBV6-3 and J usage is TRBJ2-7; 11 positions match TRBD1. Germline assignment: CDR1 MNHEY and CDR2 SVGEGT. The CDR3 is 16 residues long. Trimming removed 5 bases from V and 4 bases from J; junction bases left unmatched: 10. The CDR3: CASSLGPGQGVYEQYF. In DNA, the CDR3 is TGTGCCAGCAGTCTGGGTCCGGGACAGGGGGTATACGAGCAGTACTTC.

The chain links TRBV7-9 to TRBJ1-2, with 8 nucleotides matching TRBD1. Germline V gene lookup returns CDR1 SEHNR and CDR2 FQNEAQ (reference sequence). CDR3 size: 13 residues. With V trimmed by 4 bases and J by 4 bases, 2 bases remained unmatched. CDR3 nucleotide sequence: TGTGCCAGCAGCTGGGACAGGTCCTATGGCTACACCTTC. This encodes CASSWDRSYGYTF.

The chain recombines TRBV10-3 with TRBJ1-5, with D tentatively TRBD1 (5 bases). Between the trimmed V and J ends, which lost 0 bases and 6 bases, there was a span of 12 bases. This CDR3 contains 15 residues. CDR1 is ENHRY and CDR2 is SYGVKD in the germline V gene. CDR3 amino acids: CAISESAGIGQPQHF. CDR3 DNA: TGTGCCATCAGTGAGTCAGCAGGGATAGGTCAGCCCCAGCATTTT.

As for this clone: The junction and the germline gene differ at one end; a read error may be behind it. This chain links TRBV11-2 with TRBJ1-1; D possibly corresponds to TRBD1 (6 bases). The CDR3 covers 15 residues. Per the germline V gene, CDR1 is SGHAT and CDR2 is FQNNGV. CDR3 residues: CASSLTGQWNAEAFF. CDR3 nucleotide sequence: TGTGCCAGCAGCTTAACTGGACAGTGGAACGCTGAAGCTTTCTTT.

This rearrangement joins TRBV1 to TRBJ1-4. TRBV1 is an annotated pseudogene. CDR3 length: 16 residues. The CDR3 DNA follows: TGCACCAGCAGCCCATCAATCGAACGGGGTTTTGAAAAACTGTTTTTT. This translates into CTSSPSIERGFEKLFF.

The J gene is TRBJ1-1, the V gene TRBV29-1; D uncertain. The ends were cut back, 7 bases at V and 3 bases at J, with 15 bases in the middle. Germline lookup yields CDR1 SQVTM and CDR2 ANQGSEA. The CDR3 consists of 13 residues. The CDR3 DNA reads TGCAGCGCAAAGCGGAGCTTGGACACTGAAGCTTTCTTT. It yields the protein CSAKRSLDTEAFF.

This clone was observed a handful of times. V is TRBV4-1 and J is TRBJ1-5, with 9 bases matching TRBD1. Germline V gene sequence: CDR1 MGHRA, CDR2 YSYEKL. Unmatched junction bases numbered 9, after V lost 4 bases and J lost 5 bases. CDR3 size: 16 residues. This CDR3 is CASSPSQGQGDQPQHF. The DNA for the CDR3 is TGCGCCAGCAGCCCATCACAGGGACAGGGCGATCAGCCCCAGCATTTT.

The chain uses TRBV18 and TRBJ1-5, with 10 nucleotides matching TRBD1. The CDR3 spans 14 residues. Germline V gene data show CDR1 as KGHSH and CDR2 as LQKENI. V was pared by 3 bases and J by 8 bases, with 4 bases of the junction left unmatched. The CDR3 loop is CASSPAGTGEPQHF. CDR3 bases: TGTGCCAGCTCACCCGCCGGGACAGGGGAGCCCCAGCATTTT.

The gene calls are TRBV11-2 and TRBJ2-7; TRBD2 matches at 8 bases. The CDR3 contains 18 residues. J gave up 1 base and V 4 bases, and 15 bases lay outside the gene matches. Germline V lookup: CDR1 SGHAT, CDR2 FQNNGV. Here the CDR3 DNA reads TGTGCCAGCAGCTCTTTAACCAGCGGGAGATCAGGTTCCTACGAGCAGTACTTC. Protein: CASSSLTSGRSGSYEQYF.

A remark on this clone: A read error is likely here: a far larger clone is one base away. The chain couples TRBV5-6 to TRBJ2-3; tentatively, D is TRBD1 (6 bases). The CDR3 extends over 13 amino acids. The V gene lost 0 bases and the J gene lost 4 bases, with 6 bases spanning the gap. Germline CDR1 is SGHDT and CDR2 is YYEEEE. DNA for the CDR3: TGTGCCAGCAGCTTGGCAGGGGCAGATACGCAGTATTTT. Protein: CASSLAGADTQYF.

The chain carries TRBV12-5 and TRBJ1-5, with 10 bases lining up with TRBD1. Looked up from germline, CDR1 is LGHNT and CDR2 is FRNRAP. J lost 4 bases, V lost 5 bases, and 2 bases had no gene match. The CDR3 extends over 14 amino acids. CDR3: CASGPGQGNQPQHF. DNA for the CDR3: TGTGCTAGTGGTCCGGGACAGGGGAATCAGCCCCAGCATTTT.

The rearrangement uses TRBV9 and TRBJ1-1, with D possibly TRBD1 on 5 matching bases. V was clipped by 0 bases and J by 0 bases, with 18 bases between them. Germline V gene data show CDR1 as SGDLS and CDR2 as YYNGEE. The CDR3 consists of 18 residues. The CDR3 sequence is CASSVAHPGLHVNTEAFF. DNA for the CDR3: TGTGCCAGCAGCGTAGCGCACCCAGGGCTCCACGTGAACACTGAAGCTTTCTTT.

This clone has only one observation. CDR3 sequence (DNA): TGTGCCAGCAGCTCTACTCAGGGGGACACTGAAGCTTTCTTT. This translates into CASSSTQGDTEAFF. The rearrangement joins TRBV5-4 to TRBJ1-1; 7 bases are shared with TRBD1. This CDR3 has 14 amino acids. CDR1 and CDR2 from the germline V gene are SGHNT and YYREEE (reference sequence). V trimming: 3 bases; J trimming: 3 bases; junction bases outside the gene matches: 5.

The chain recombines TRBV27 with TRBJ2-3; 11 positions match TRBD2. Per germline, CDR1 MNHEY and CDR2 SMNVEV (reference sequence). The junction had 6 bases not matched to a gene; V was cut back by 5 bases and J by 2 bases. This CDR3 comprises 16 residues. For the CDR3, the DNA is TGTGCCAGCAGTACACGACTAGCGGGGAACACAGATACGCAGTATTTT. Encoded protein: CASSTRLAGNTDTQYF.

This chain joins TRBV6-5 and TRBJ2-1; maybe TRBD2 (6 bases). CDR1 is MNHEY and CDR2 is SVGAGI in the germline V gene. The CDR3 is 14 amino acids. The V end was cut by 8 bases, the J end by 3 bases, with 14 bases between. This CDR3 is CASGGTRDYNEQFF. CDR3 nucleotides: TGTGCCAGCGGGGGGACCCGGGACTACAATGAGCAGTTCTTC.

The gene calls are TRBV7-9 and TRBJ1-2; 9 bases are a match to TRBD1. The CDR3 covers 16 residues. Trimming cost V 1 base and J 3 bases; bases outside gene matches: 6. Per the germline V gene, CDR1 is SEHNR and CDR2 is FQNEAQ (reference sequence). The CDR3 region is CASSLGQQGADYGYTF. CDR3 bases: TGTGCCAGCAGCTTAGGCCAACAGGGGGCGGACTATGGCTACACCTTC.

This chain joins TRBV29-1 and TRBJ2-1; TRBD1 aligns across 7 bases. The CDR3 runs to 13 residues. Germline V gene sequence: CDR1 SQVTM, CDR2 ANQGSEA. J gave up 7 bases and V 4 bases, and 7 bases lay outside the gene matches. This CDR3 is CSVATGRGNEQFF. The DNA of the CDR3 is TGCAGCGTTGCGACAGGGAGAGGTAATGAGCAGTTCTTC.

This clone was observed once. The chain has TRBV4-1 and TRBJ2-2, with TRBD1 identical over 10 bases. The V segment lost 0 bases and the J segment 6 bases; nucleotides outside the gene matches: 7. The CDR3 length is 17 residues. In germline, CDR1 is MGHRA, CDR2 YSYEKL. CDR3 sequence (DNA): TGCGCCAGCAGCCAAGACCAGAGACAGGGGGCGCCCGGGGAGCTGTTTTTT. Translating it yields CASSQDQRQGAPGELFF.

A few counts support this clone. Other DNA sequences of this sample code for an identical CDR3. This chain joins TRBV7-9 and TRBJ2-6; no reliable D call. This CDR3 spans 13 amino acids. V shed 4 bases and J shed 1 base, with 2 bases lying between them. The germline V gene encodes CDR1 SEHNR and CDR2 FQNEAQ (reference sequence). The CDR3 DNA sequence: TGTGCCAGCAGCTCATCTGGGGCCAACGTCCTGACTTTC. It is translated as CASSSSGANVLTF.